This entry describes one T cell receptor (beta chain). Using its own MiXCR run on the 5' RACE reads, TCRdb lists one record per CDR3 protein. Among some 390,000 distinct CDR3 sequences, approximately 19% were seen once, and the ten largest hold around 17%. The sample belongs to a study of T cells after yellow fever vaccination. The sequence was collected from a young man who received the YFV17D yellow fever vaccine. The material was PBMCs, obtained before the yellow fever booster vaccination.

CDR3 in DNA: TGTGCCAGCAGCCTCGTGGGGGCAGATACGCAGTATTTT. Translated, it gives CASSLVGADTQYF. This rearrangement joins TRBV7-9 to TRBJ2-3; perhaps D is TRBD1 or TRBD2 (5 bases each). The V end lost 5 bases, the J end lost 4 bases, and 10 bases lay between the germline ends. CDR1 is SEHNR and CDR2 is FQNEAQ in the germline V gene (reference sequence). CDR3 size: 13 residues.